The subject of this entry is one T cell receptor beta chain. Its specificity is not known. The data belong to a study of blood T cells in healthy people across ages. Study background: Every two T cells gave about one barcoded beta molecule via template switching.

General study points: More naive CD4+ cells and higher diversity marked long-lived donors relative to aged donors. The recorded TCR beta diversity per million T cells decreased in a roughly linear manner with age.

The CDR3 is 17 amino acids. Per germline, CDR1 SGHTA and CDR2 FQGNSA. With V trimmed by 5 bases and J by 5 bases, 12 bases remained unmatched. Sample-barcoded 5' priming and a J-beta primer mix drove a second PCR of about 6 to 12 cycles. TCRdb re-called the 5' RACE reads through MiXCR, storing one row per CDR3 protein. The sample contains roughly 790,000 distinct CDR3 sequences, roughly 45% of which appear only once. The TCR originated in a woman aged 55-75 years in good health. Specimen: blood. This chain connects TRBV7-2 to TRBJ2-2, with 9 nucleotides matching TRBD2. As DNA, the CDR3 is TGTGCCAGCAGCGTATTGCCCGCGGGGGGGCCTACCGGGGAGCTGTTTTTT. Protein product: CASSVLPAGGPTGELFF.